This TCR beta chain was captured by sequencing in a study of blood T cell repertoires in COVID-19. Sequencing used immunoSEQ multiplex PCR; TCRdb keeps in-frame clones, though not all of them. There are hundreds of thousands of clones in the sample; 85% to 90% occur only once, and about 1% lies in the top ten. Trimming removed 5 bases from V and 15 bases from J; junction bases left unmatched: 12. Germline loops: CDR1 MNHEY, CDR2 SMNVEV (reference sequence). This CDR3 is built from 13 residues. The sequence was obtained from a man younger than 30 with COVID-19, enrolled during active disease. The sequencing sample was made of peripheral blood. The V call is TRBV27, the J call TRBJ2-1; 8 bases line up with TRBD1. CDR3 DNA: TGTGCCAGCAGTCCCGGAGGAGAAACAGGGGGGTTCTTC. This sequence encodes CASSPGGETGGFF.